The rows below give T cell receptor beta chains drawn from one sample of a study of blood T cell repertoires in COVID-19. Profiling relied on immunoSEQ multiplex PCR, and the TCRdb table lists in-frame clones only, not all of them. The profile shows some 340,000 clones, around 83% of them singletons. The sample was peripheral blood. These receptors were obtained from a young man with active or convalescent COVID-19. Both conserved end residues are part of each CDR3.

v_call cdr3_aa
TRBV5-4 CASSLELAAGELFF
TRBV6-2/TRBV6-3 CASSQPGLQSWEQFF
TRBV10-1 CASSGNRNSPLHF
TRBV12-5 CASGYLAGGVTQYF
TRBV19 CASSTSRRDSPLHF
TRBV29-1 CSVEDLSGRSQYF
TRBV7-3 CASSLSPSRNEQFF
TRBV7-2 CASSPRGGYSNQPQHF
TRBV2 CASNRDRGRDGYTF
TRBV11-2 CASSLGGGDLYGYTF
TRBV12-3/TRBV12-4 CASRSGENTQYF
TRBV11-3 CASSLGASTDTQYF
TRBV11-2 CASSSPVRVADTQYF
TRBV10-1 CASSERDRQETQYF
TRBV12-1 CASSLPLREGTAGYTF
TRBV12-3/TRBV12-4 CASSWDFIGEQYF
TRBV5-6 CASSLIDRARGYTF
TRBV19 CASSGGGVSYEQYF
TRBV5-4 CASSLGPDRVVGKLFF
TRBV4-2 CASSQDLTTGLNQPQHF
TRBV6-5 CASSNLLGAQNEQFF
TRBV12-3/TRBV12-4 CASSGTYSEAFF
TRBV9 CASSAYRDRFYNEQFF
TRBV5-5 CASSPPGGGGTEAFF
TRBV5-5 CASGTANTGELFF
TRBV19 CASSITGNTEAFF
TRBV18 CASSPQSSADTQYF
TRBV10-3 CAISEFGGAGNTIYF
TRBV7-2 CASSLGSSAEKLFF